Sequencing of this TCR beta chain was carried out in a study of CD8 T cells in ankylosing spondylitis. Study results and limitations: Seemingly distinctive of ankylosing spondylitis blood was a TCR beta motif formed by eight highly homologous variants.

This clonotype appeared a few times. Its antigen is undetermined. TCRdb reprocessed the 5' RACE reads with MiXCR, giving one entry per CDR3 protein. The data hold roughly 440,000 distinct CDR3 sequences, with approximately 17% observed a single time. The CDR3 loop spans 16 amino acids. Germline CDR1 and CDR2: SEHNR and FQNEAQ (reference sequence). V shed 5 bases, J shed 0 bases, and the junction held 6 bases outside the gene matches. This chain links TRBV7-9 with TRBJ2-2; TRBD1 aligns across 7 bases. Sequenced sample: blood, either unsorted or a sorted T cell fraction (not recorded which). The origin of this receptor is a male donor with ankylosing spondylitis. CDR3: CASSPWQGANTGELFF. DNA of the CDR3: TGTGCCAGCAGCCCCTGGCAGGGGGCGAACACCGGGGAGCTGTTTTTT.